This T cell receptor beta chain stems from a study of HIV-infected children after antiretroviral therapy interruption. Study background: Most participating children were previously exposed to EBV and CMV. Weeks 0, 12, interruption end (24 or 48), and about 3 years post-study gave interruption-arm samples. Samples from the continuous-treatment group were taken at weeks 0, 48 and 150.

CDR1 and CDR2 from the germline V gene are DFQATT and SNEGSKA (reference sequence). This CDR3 is 13 amino acids long. The V gene lost 7 bases and the J gene lost 3 bases, with 13 bases spanning the gap. Study results and caveats: Some non-naive CD45RA+ T cells might be present among sorted naive cells.

The TCR library was built from RNA with a 3' RACE protocol and unique molecular identifiers. MiXCR, run by TCRdb on the 3' RACE reads, gives a single entry per CDR3 protein. The repertoire consists of about 46,000 distinct CDR3 sequences, with 4.3% occurring once and the leading ten covering approximately 0.67%. Many counts were recorded for this clonotype. Its matching antigen is unknown. Treatment of the sample: PENTA 11 planned treatment interruption arm or continuous ART arm. The V gene is TRBV20-1, the J gene TRBJ1-5, with D perhaps TRBD1 (6 bases). The clonotype was recovered from a pool of human donors with HIV. Sequenced material: CD45RA+ CD4+ T cells from PBMCs, pooled from several time points, taken from a donor given antiretroviral therapy, either interrupted or continuous. Subset in this sample: naive CD4+ CD45RA+ CD45RO- T cells. CDR3 sequence: CSGLGQSNQPQHF. The CDR3 DNA reads as TGCAGTGGGTTAGGACAGTCCAATCAGCCCCAGCATTTT.